Following are 26 T cell receptor beta chains from one sample sequenced in a study of blood T cell repertoires in COVID-19. This table comes from immunoSEQ multiplex PCR, and its TCRdb copy is limited to in-frame clones, with some not included. The sample yields around 70,000 clones, about 83% seen once. Sample: peripheral blood. These receptors were taken from a man older than 75 with acute or convalescent COVID-19.

The J gene is TRBJ2-1, the V gene TRBV28; a possible D gene is TRBD2 (6 bases). The CDR3 runs to 15 residues. Between the trimmed V and J ends, which lost 6 bases and 3 bases, there was a span of 15 bases. Germline CDR1 and CDR2: MDHEN and SYDVKM. As DNA, the CDR3 is TGTGCCAGCAGCTCCCCTGCCGGGGGCTACAATGAGCAGTTCTTC. This translates into CASSSPAGGYNEQFF.

The chain recombines TRBV12-3 or TRBV12-4 with TRBJ1-1; possible D gene TRBD1, 6 bases. Trimming took 5 bases from V and 11 from J, leaving 12 bases between them. The CDR3 extends over 11 amino acids. Here the CDR3 reads CASSVQGGAFF. In DNA, the CDR3 is TGTGCCAGCAGTGTACAGGGTGGGGCTTTCTTT.

With regard to this clone: At one boundary the junction diverges from the germline segment, which might be a read error. Distinct nucleotide sequences in the sample also encode this CDR3. This chain joins TRBV29-1 and TRBJ1-2; D is ambiguous. This CDR3 has 12 amino acids. CDR1 is SQVTM, CDR2 ANQGSEA, per germline. The CDR3 nucleotides are TGCAGTGTTGAAGAGTGGGAGCGGGTCTACACCTTC. It encodes CSVEEWERVYTF.

The chain employs TRBV21-1 and TRBJ2-7; TRBD1, the table's D call, lacks a check against the DNA. TRBV21-1 is a pseudogene locus. The CDR3 runs 15 residues. CDR3 sequence: CASSRGAGNCHEQYF. For the CDR3, the DNA is TGTGCCAGCAGCAGGGGCGCAGGGAACTGCCACGAGCAGTACTTC.

In the case of this clone: Other DNA sequences of this sample code for an identical CDR3. J is TRBJ1-1 and V is TRBV6-5; D unclear. The length of the CDR3 is 14 residues. Trimming took off 2 bases at V and 0 bases at J, with 7 bases between the two ends. Germline V gene sequence: CDR1 MNHEY, CDR2 SVGAGI. The CDR3 is CASSYGSLNTEAFF. For the CDR3, the DNA is TGTGCCAGCAGTTACGGCAGTCTGAACACTGAAGCTTTCTTT.

Only one count was recorded for this clone. V and J are TRBV3-1 (or the pseudogene TRBV3-2) and TRBJ2-2; 9 bases fit TRBD2. Trimming at V came to 4 bases and at J to 1 base, leaving 4 bases not matched to a gene. CDR3 length: 16 amino acids. The V gene's germline CDR1 is LGHDT and CDR2 YNNKEL (reference sequence). The CDR3 spells CASSLIAGENTGELFF. The CDR3 nucleotides read TGTGCCAGCAGCCTCATAGCGGGGGAGAACACCGGGGAGCTGTTTTTT.

The rearrangement links TRBV3-1 (or the pseudogene TRBV3-2) to TRBJ1-6, with TRBD1 matching over 9 bases. The CDR3 covers 14 residues. Germline V gene lookup returns CDR1 LGHDT and CDR2 YNNKEL (reference sequence). The trim removed 4 bases at V and 7 bases at J, leaving 2 bases unmatched. The CDR3 nucleotides read TGTGCCAGCAGCCTTGGGACAGGGAATTCACCCCTCCACTTT. Protein: CASSLGTGNSPLHF.

This clone occurred once. The genes are TRBV25-1 and TRBJ2-1; 8 bases agree with TRBD2. CDR1 MGHDK and CDR2 SYGVNS come from the germline V gene. Unmatched junction bases numbered 9, after V lost 10 bases and J lost 4 bases. This CDR3 contains 14 residues. Here the CDR3 reads CATGTRGGYNEQFF. The DNA for the CDR3 is TGTGCCACCGGAACCCGGGGGGGTTACAATGAGCAGTTCTTC.

In its sample, this clone was seen many times. The gene calls are TRBV7-9 and TRBJ1-2, with TRBD1 as a possible D gene (5 bases). The germline gives CDR1 SEHNR, CDR2 FQNEAQ (reference sequence). Trimming removed 5 bases at V and 3 bases at J, with 16 bases between. CDR3 length equals 15 residues. Here the CDR3 DNA reads TGTGCCAGCAGCGCCTCAGGGTATAGATACTATGGCTACACCTTC. Translation: CASSASGYRYYGYTF.

The rearrangement links TRBV15 to TRBJ1-4; 11 bases fit TRBD1. The ends lost 1 base at V and 7 bases at J; junction bases unmatched: 5. The CDR3 is 16 residues long. CDR1 is LNHNV and CDR2 is YYDKDF in the germline V gene (reference sequence). CDR3 coding DNA: TGTGCCACCAGCAGAGGTGGGACAGGGGGAGCTGAAAAACTGTTTTTT. Its protein is CATSRGGTGGAEKLFF.

V usage is TRBV28 and J usage is TRBJ1-2; D is perhaps TRBD1 (6 bases). V lost 5 bases and J 5 bases, leaving 12 bases between the germline ends. Germline V gene data show CDR1 as MDHEN and CDR2 as SYDVKM. CDR3 length: 13 amino acids. CDR3 amino acids: CASSLTGPYGYTF. The CDR3 nucleotides are TGTGCCAGCAGTCTGACAGGTCCGTATGGCTACACCTTC.

V and J are TRBV6-5 and TRBJ1-4; D ambiguous. CDR1 is MNHEY and CDR2 is SVGAGI in the germline V gene. V was trimmed by 0 bases and J by 7 bases, leaving 15 bases between them. The CDR3 length is 16 residues. The DNA for the CDR3 is TGTGCCAGCAGTTACTCGATGCTGGTCGCGGGTGAAAAACTGTTTTTT. This codes for CASSYSMLVAGEKLFF.

This clone was seen only once. The chain links TRBV10-1 to TRBJ2-7; D may be TRBD2 (7 bases). This CDR3 comprises 13 residues. V was shortened by 10 bases and J by 2 bases, with 15 bases between the two germline ends. Looked up from germline, CDR1 is WNHNN and CDR2 is SYGVQD (reference sequence). CDR3 sequence (DNA): TGCGCCACCCGATGGGAGGGGGCCTACGAGCAGTACTTC. It translates to CATRWEGAYEQYF.

This chain links TRBV5-8 with TRBJ1-1; no firm D call. Looked up from germline, CDR1 is SGHTS and CDR2 is YDEGEE. There are 12 residues in the CDR3. The V end was cut by 0 bases, the J end by 12 bases, with 12 bases between. The CDR3 here is CASSLVQFVSFF. The CDR3 bases are TGTGCCAGCAGCTTGGTACAGTTTGTTTCTTTCTTT.

This sequence joins TRBV28 and TRBJ1-2, with TRBD1 as a possible D gene (5 bases). This CDR3 comprises 11 residues. CDR1 MDHEN and CDR2 SYDVKM come from the germline V gene. V lost 6 bases to trimming and J lost 7 bases, with 9 bases between them. CDR3 sequence reads: CASSAGFGYTF. The CDR3 region has the DNA TGTGCCAGCAGCGCAGGGTTTGGCTACACCTTC.

The V gene is TRBV6-2 or TRBV6-3, the J gene TRBJ2-2, with D hard to call. Trimming pared 6 bases from V and 5 bases from J, leaving 4 bases between. CDR3 length equals 11 residues. Germline V gene data show CDR1 as MNHEY and CDR2 as SVGEGT. CDR3 DNA sequence: TGTGCCAGCAGCGAGACCGGGGAGCTGTTTTTT. Translating it yields CASSETGELFF.

V usage is TRBV11-1 and J usage is TRBJ2-5; no reliable D call. V was cut by 1 base and J by 2 bases, with 11 bases left in between. The CDR3 has 15 amino acids. Germline CDR1 reads SGHAT; CDR2 reads FQDESV (reference sequence). The CDR3 sequence: CASSLGIAQQETQYF. In nucleotides, the CDR3 is TGTGCCAGCAGCTTAGGAATAGCCCAACAAGAGACCCAGTACTTC.

This clone showed up just once. V gene TRBV7-9 combines with J gene TRBJ2-3; 14 bases map to TRBD2. With 3 bases clipped from V and 0 bases from J, the junction kept 8 bases outside the gene matches. This CDR3 has 19 amino acids. Germline-derived CDR1 and CDR2 are SEHNR and FQNEAQ (reference sequence). DNA for the CDR3: TGTGCCAGCAGCTTCCCAGGGACTAGCGGGGGCCGGAGCACAGATACGCAGTATTTT. Translation gives CASSFPGTSGGRSTDTQYF.

J is TRBJ1-6 and V is TRBV5-5, with 7 bases fitting TRBD1. The ends lost 0 bases at V and 5 bases at J; junction bases unmatched: 2. This CDR3 has 15 residues. Germline values: CDR1 SGHKS, CDR2 YYEKEE (reference sequence). CDR3 nucleotides: TGTGCCAGCAGCTTGGAGGGGGCTGATAATTCACCCCTCCACTTT. This sequence encodes CASSLEGADNSPLHF.

The count of this clone is one. The rearrangement joins TRBV10-3 to TRBJ1-3; no definite D call. Germline CDR1 and CDR2: ENHRY and SYGVKD. This CDR3 contains 14 residues. V lost 4 bases, J lost 1 base, and 8 bases lay in between. CDR3 protein: CAISAAVSGNTIYF. The CDR3 nucleotides are TGTGCCATCAGTGCGGCGGTTTCTGGAAACACCATATATTTT.

The gene calls are TRBV7-2 and TRBJ1-6; TRBD1 might be the D (6 bases). This CDR3 spans 16 amino acids. CDR1 and CDR2 from the germline V gene are SGHTA and FQGNSA. V was shortened by 5 bases and J by 10 bases, with 21 bases between the two germline ends. The CDR3: CASSADVLAGESPLHF. In DNA, the CDR3 is TGTGCCAGCAGCGCAGACGTATTGGCAGGGGAATCACCCCTCCACTTT. Combining the CDR3 with reference TRBV7-2 and TRBJ1-6 gives the whole variable domain GAGVSQSPSNKVTEKGKDVELRCDPISGHTALYWYRQSLGQGLEFLIYFQGNSAPDKSGLPSDRFSAERTGGSVSTLTIQRTQQEDSAVYLCASSADVLAGESPLHFGNGTRLTVT.

This chain joins TRBV28 and TRBJ1-2; 9 nucleotides match TRBD1. The length of the CDR3 is 15 residues. V gave up 5 bases and J gave up 4 bases; unmatched junction bases: 8. The germline gives CDR1 MDHEN, CDR2 SYDVKM. CDR3 nucleotides: TGTGCCAGCAGTACAAAGACAGGGGGTGGCTATGGCTACACCTTC. Protein product: CASSTKTGGGYGYTF.

This sequence joins TRBV6-5 and TRBJ2-7; TRBD1 matches at 8 bases. The CDR3 consists of 13 residues. CDR1 is MNHEY, CDR2 SVGAGI, per germline. J was trimmed by 3 bases and V by 6 bases; bases with no gene match: 4. The CDR3 is CASRPGGFYEQYF. CDR3 sequence (DNA): TGTGCCAGCAGACCAGGGGGCTTCTACGAGCAGTACTTC.

The chain recombines TRBV9 with TRBJ2-5; the match to TRBD2 covers 12 bases. The CDR3 is 17 residues long. From germline, CDR1 is SGDLS and CDR2 YYNGEE. V was pared by 0 bases and J by 3 bases, with 6 bases of the junction left unmatched. This CDR3 reads CASSVVASGGAKETQYF. The DNA of the CDR3 is TGTGCCAGCAGCGTAGTGGCTAGCGGGGGGGCGAAAGAGACCCAGTACTTC.

V usage is TRBV14 and J usage is TRBJ2-7, with 8 bases identical to TRBD2. With V trimmed by 1 base and J by 7 bases, 12 bases remained unmatched. Germline-derived CDR1 and CDR2 are SGHDN and FVKESK. CDR3 size: 16 residues. The CDR3, as DNA: TGTGCCAGCAGCCAAGGAGGTCCCGGGAGGGGGTTTGAGCAGTACTTC. Translated: CASSQGGPGRGFEQYF.

V gene TRBV2 combines with J gene TRBJ2-5, with 14 bases lining up with TRBD2. CDR1 is SNHLY, CDR2 FYNNEI, per germline. V lost 7 bases and J lost 2; bases outside the gene matches: 9. This CDR3 contains 17 residues. DNA for the CDR3: TGTGCCAGCAAGCGTTGGACTAGCGGGGGGTATCAAGAGACCCAGTACTTC. It yields the protein CASKRWTSGGYQETQYF.